The rows below give T cell receptor beta chains drawn from one sample of a study of blood T cells in healthy people across ages. TCRdb reprocessed the 5' RACE reads via MiXCR and lists one record per CDR3 protein. The data contain about 730,000 distinct CDR3 sequences, 43% of them singletons. The source material was blood. The receptors were gathered from a woman aged 60-75 years in good health. CDR3s include the opening cysteine and the closing phenylalanine or tryptophan. The D gene is left open where the match is weak. For some rows the clone size is stated as once, few or many, or as a class when expanded; others skip it.

D: TRBD2; V: TRBV7-9; J: TRBJ2-7; size: -; DNA: TGTGCCAGCAGCCTTAGCGGGGGGGACTCCTACGAGCAGTACTTC; CDR3: CASSLSGGDSYEQYF
D: TRBD2; V: TRBV12-3/TRBV12-4; J: TRBJ2-1; size: -; DNA: TGTGCCAGCAGTCCCAATCGACTAGCGCTCAGTGAGCAGTTCTTC; CDR3: CASSPNRLALSEQFF
D: TRBD2; V: TRBV18; J: TRBJ2-1; size: -; DNA: TGTGCCAGCTCACCATTCGTCAGCGGGACGGTCTCCTACAATGAGCAGTTCTTC; CDR3: CASSPFVSGTVSYNEQFF
D: TRBD2; V: TRBV12-3/TRBV12-4; J: TRBJ2-3; size: -; DNA: TGTGCCAGCAGTTGGCGGGAGCCAGATACGCAGTATTTT; CDR3: CASSWREPDTQYF
D: TRBD1; V: TRBV6-6; J: TRBJ2-3; size: -; DNA: TGTGCCAGCAGTTCCCCCGACAGGGGCTCGTATACGCAGTATTTT; CDR3: CASSSPDRGSYTQYF
D: TRBD1; V: TRBV14; J: TRBJ2-5; size: -; DNA: TGTGCCAGCAGCCAGCTACCGGGACAGGGGTTACAAGGGACCCAGTACTTC; CDR3: CASSQLPGQGLQGTQYF
D: -; V: TRBV3-1; J: TRBJ2-7; size: -; DNA: TGTGCCAGCAGCCAAGACCCAGGCTACGAGCAGTACTTC; CDR3: CASSQDPGYEQYF
D: TRBD1; V: TRBV25-1; J: TRBJ1-1; size: -; DNA: TGTGCCAGCAGTGAACAGGGACAGGGGGCCCCTGAAGCTTTCTTT; CDR3: CASSEQGQGAPEAFF
D: TRBD2; V: TRBV18; J: TRBJ2-6; size: few; DNA: TGTGCCAGCTCATCACTAGCGCCCTCGGTCTTCTCTGGGGCCAACGTCCTGACTTTC; CDR3: CASSSLAPSVFSGANVLTF
D: -; V: TRBV11-2; J: TRBJ1-1; size: few; DNA: TGTGCCAGCAGCCGGGGCCCTGGGAACACTGAAGCTTTCTTT; CDR3: CASSRGPGNTEAFF
D: -; V: TRBV6-1; J: TRBJ1-2; size: few; DNA: TGTGCCAGCAGTGAACCGGGGCGGGGGGCTGGCTACACCTTC; CDR3: CASSEPGRGAGYTF
D: TRBD2; V: TRBV20-1; J: TRBJ2-4; size: few; DNA: TGCAGTGTCCACTCGTTAGCGGGGGAAAACATTCAGTACTTC; CDR3: CSVHSLAGENIQYF
D: -; V: TRBV2; J: TRBJ2-5; size: -; DNA: TGTGCCAGCAGGGGGCTTACGGAGACCCAGTACTTC; CDR3: CASRGLTETQYF
D: TRBD2; V: TRBV5-1; J: TRBJ2-5; size: -; DNA: TGCGCCAGCAGCTTGGATGCTAGCGGCCTCCAAGAGACCCAGTACTTC; CDR3: CASSLDASGLQETQYF
D: TRBD2; V: TRBV5-5; J: TRBJ2-1; size: few; DNA: TGTGCCAGCAGCTCAGGACTAGCGGGAGACGATGAGCAGTTCTTC; CDR3: CASSSGLAGDDEQFF
D: TRBD1; V: TRBV5-1; J: TRBJ1-2; size: -; DNA: TGCGCCAGCAGCTTGGCCGCAGGGACAGGGGATGGCTACACCTTC; CDR3: CASSLAAGTGDGYTF
D: TRBD2; V: TRBV27; J: TRBJ2-7; size: -; DNA: TGTGCCAGCAGTTTGCCTAGCGGGGCCCAGCAGTACTTC; CDR3: CASSLPSGAQQYF
D: -; V: TRBV24-1; J: TRBJ2-1; size: few; DNA: TGTGCCACCAGTGCGGTGGGAGAGGGTCTGAGCAATGAGCAGTTCTTC; CDR3: CATSAVGEGLSNEQFF
D: TRBD2; V: TRBV3-1; J: TRBJ2-3; size: few; DNA: TGTGCCAGCAGCCAAGTTGGAGCTAGCGGGAAGACAGATACGCAGTATTTT; CDR3: CASSQVGASGKTDTQYF
D: -; V: TRBV29-1; J: TRBJ2-1; size: few; DNA: TGCAGCCAGAAGGGCGGCCATGAGCAGTTCTTC; CDR3: CSQKGGHEQFF
D: -; V: TRBV29-1; J: TRBJ2-5; size: -; DNA: TGCAGCGGGGGTAACGAAGAGACCCAGTACTTC; CDR3: CSGGNEETQYF
D: -; V: TRBV10-2; J: TRBJ2-7; size: many; DNA: TGCGCCAGCAAAGACGACGGAACATACCCCTACGAGCAGTACTTC; CDR3: CASKDDGTYPYEQYF
D: -; V: TRBV11-2; J: TRBJ1-1; size: -; DNA: TGTGCCAGCAGCTTATCCGAGACAATGAACACTGAAGCTTTCTTT; CDR3: CASSLSETMNTEAFF
D: -; V: TRBV7-9; J: TRBJ2-1; size: -; DNA: TGTGCCAGCAGCCGCCCAGGACCTTCCTACAATGAGCAGTTCTTC; CDR3: CASSRPGPSYNEQFF
D: TRBD1; V: TRBV7-2; J: TRBJ1-4; size: -; DNA: TGTGCCAGCAGCGCGGGACAGGGGAGTGAAAAACTGTTTTTT; CDR3: CASSAGQGSEKLFF
D: -; V: TRBV5-1; J: TRBJ2-1; size: -; DNA: TGCGCCAGCAGCTTGGGCGAGGGGAGGCGTGAGCAGTTCTTC; CDR3: CASSLGEGRREQFF
D: TRBD1; V: TRBV7-2; J: TRBJ2-5; size: -; DNA: TGTGCCAGCACCGACGGACAGGGTTTCAATGAGCAGTACTTC; CDR3: CASTDGQGFNEQYF
D: TRBD2; V: TRBV20-1; J: TRBJ2-3; size: -; DNA: TGCAGTGGCATTAGCGGGGGCAGCACAGATACGCAGTATTTT; CDR3: CSGISGGSTDTQYF